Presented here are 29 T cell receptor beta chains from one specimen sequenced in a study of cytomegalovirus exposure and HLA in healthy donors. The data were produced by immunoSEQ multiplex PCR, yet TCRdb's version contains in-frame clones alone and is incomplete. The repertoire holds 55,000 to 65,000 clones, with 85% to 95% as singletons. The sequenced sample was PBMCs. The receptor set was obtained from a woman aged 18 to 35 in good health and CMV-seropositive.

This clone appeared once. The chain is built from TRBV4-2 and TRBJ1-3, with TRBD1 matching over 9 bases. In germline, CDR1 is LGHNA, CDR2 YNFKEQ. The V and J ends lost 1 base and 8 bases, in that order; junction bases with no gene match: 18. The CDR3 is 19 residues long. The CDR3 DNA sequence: TGTGCCAGCAGCCAAGGGAACAGGGGGCTAATTCCCTCTCGGGACACCATATATTTT. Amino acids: CASSQGNRGLIPSRDTIYF.

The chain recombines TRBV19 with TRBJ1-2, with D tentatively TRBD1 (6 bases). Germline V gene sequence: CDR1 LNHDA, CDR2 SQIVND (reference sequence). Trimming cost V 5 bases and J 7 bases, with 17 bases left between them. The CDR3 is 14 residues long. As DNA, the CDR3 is TGTGCCAGTAGTTTGGACAGCTCCCCTCGTGGCTACACCTTC. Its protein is CASSLDSSPRGYTF.

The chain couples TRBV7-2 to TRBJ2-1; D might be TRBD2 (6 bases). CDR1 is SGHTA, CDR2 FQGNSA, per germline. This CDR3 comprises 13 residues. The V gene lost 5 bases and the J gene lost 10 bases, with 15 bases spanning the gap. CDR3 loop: CASSAGSGYEQFF. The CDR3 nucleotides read TGTGCCAGCAGCGCGGGGAGCGGGTACGAGCAGTTCTTC.

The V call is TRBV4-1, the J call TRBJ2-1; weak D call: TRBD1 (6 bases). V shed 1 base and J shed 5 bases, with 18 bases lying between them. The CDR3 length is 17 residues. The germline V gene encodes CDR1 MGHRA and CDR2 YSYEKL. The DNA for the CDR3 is TGCGCCAGCAGCCAAGTTGTCCAGGGGCTGGCTAACAATGAGCAGTTCTTC. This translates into CASSQVVQGLANNEQFF.

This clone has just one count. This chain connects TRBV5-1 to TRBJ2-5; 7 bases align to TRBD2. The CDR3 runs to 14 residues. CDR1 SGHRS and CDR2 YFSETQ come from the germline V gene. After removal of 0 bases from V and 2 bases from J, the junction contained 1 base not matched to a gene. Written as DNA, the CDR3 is TGCGCCAGCAGCTTGGCTAGCGGACAAGAGACCCAGTACTTC. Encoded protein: CASSLASGQETQYF.

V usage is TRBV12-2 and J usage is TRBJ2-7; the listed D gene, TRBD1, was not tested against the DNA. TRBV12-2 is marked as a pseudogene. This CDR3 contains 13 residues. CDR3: CASRADIGYEQYF. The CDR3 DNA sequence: TGTGCAAGTCGCGCGGACATTGGTTACGAGCAGTACTTC.

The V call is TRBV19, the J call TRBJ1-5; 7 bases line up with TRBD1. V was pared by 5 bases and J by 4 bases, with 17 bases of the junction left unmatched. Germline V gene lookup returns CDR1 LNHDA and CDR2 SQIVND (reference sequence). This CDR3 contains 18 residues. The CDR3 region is CASSPTPETGWGNQPQHF. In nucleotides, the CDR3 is TGTGCCAGTAGTCCCACCCCCGAGACAGGGTGGGGGAATCAGCCCCAGCATTTT.

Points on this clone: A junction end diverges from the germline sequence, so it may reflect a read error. CDR3 amino acids: CASSPGPSYEQYF. CDR3 nucleotide sequence: TGTGCTAGCAGCCCAGGCCCCTCCTACGAGCAGTACTTC. The chain combines TRBV7-7 with TRBJ2-7; D is unclear. Looked up from germline, CDR1 is SSHAT and CDR2 is FNYEAQ (reference sequence). This CDR3 contains 13 residues.

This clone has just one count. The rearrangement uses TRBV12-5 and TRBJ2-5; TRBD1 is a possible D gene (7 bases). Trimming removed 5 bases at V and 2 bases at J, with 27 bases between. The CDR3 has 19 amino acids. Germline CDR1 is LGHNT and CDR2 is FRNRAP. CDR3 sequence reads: CASGPHGGGERRAQETQYF. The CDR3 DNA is TGTGCTAGTGGTCCCCACGGAGGGGGCGAACGTCGGGCGCAAGAGACCCAGTACTTC.

Here the CDR3 reads CAWSPNSGAGETQYF. In nucleotides, the CDR3 is TGTGCCTGGAGTCCTAATAGCGGGGCCGGAGAGACCCAGTACTTC. This chain joins TRBV30 and TRBJ2-5, with 8 bases lining up with TRBD2. V lost 2 bases to trimming and J lost 4 bases; unmatched junction nucleotides: 9. Germline V gives CDR1 GTSNPN, CDR2 SVGIG (reference sequence). The CDR3 consists of 15 residues. Combining the CDR3 with reference TRBV30 and TRBJ2-5 gives the whole variable domain SQTIHQWPATLVQPVGSPLSLECTVEGTSNPNLYWYRQAAGRGLQLLFYSVGIGQISSEVPQNLSASRPQDRQFILSSKKLLLSDSGFYLCAWSPNSGAGETQYFGPGTRLLVL.

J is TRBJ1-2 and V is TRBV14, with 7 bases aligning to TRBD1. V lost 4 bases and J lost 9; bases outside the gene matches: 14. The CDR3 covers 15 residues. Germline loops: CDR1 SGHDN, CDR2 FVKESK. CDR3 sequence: CASSLGQANYGSYTF. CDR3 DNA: TGTGCCAGCAGCCTAGGACAGGCGAACTATGGTAGCTACACCTTC. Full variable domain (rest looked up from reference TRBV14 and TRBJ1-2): EAGVTQFPSHSVIEKGQTVTLRCDPISGHDNLYWYRRVMGKEIKFLLHFVKESKQDESGMPNNRFLAERTGGTYSTLKVQPAELEDSGVYFCASSLGQANYGSYTFGSGTRLTVV.

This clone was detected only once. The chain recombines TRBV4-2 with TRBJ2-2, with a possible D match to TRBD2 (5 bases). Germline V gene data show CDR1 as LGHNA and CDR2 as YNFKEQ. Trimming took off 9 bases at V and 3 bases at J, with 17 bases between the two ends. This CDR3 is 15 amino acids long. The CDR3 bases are TGTGCCAGTGCTCTCGCGGACTCTCACACCGGGGAGCTGTTTTTT. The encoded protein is CASALADSHTGELFF.

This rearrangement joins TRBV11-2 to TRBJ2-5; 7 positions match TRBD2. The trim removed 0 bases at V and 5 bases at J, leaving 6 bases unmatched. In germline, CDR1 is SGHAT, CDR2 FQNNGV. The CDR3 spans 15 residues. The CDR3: CASSLELAAGETQYF. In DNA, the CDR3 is TGTGCCAGCAGCTTAGAGCTAGCGGCGGGGGAGACCCAGTACTTC.

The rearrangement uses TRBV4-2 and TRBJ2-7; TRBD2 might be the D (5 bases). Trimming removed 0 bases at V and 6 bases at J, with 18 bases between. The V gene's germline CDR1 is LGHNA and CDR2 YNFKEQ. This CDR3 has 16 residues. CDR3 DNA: TGTGCCAGCAGCCAAGATAGGAAAGGACTCTGGAGCGAGCAGTACTTC. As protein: CASSQDRKGLWSEQYF.

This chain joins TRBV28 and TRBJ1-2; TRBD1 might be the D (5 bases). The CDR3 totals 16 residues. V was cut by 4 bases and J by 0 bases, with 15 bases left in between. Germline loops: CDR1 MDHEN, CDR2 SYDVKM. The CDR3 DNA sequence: TGTGCCAGCAGTTCCTTTTCACAGGCGTCTAACTATGGCTACACCTTC. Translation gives CASSSFSQASNYGYTF.

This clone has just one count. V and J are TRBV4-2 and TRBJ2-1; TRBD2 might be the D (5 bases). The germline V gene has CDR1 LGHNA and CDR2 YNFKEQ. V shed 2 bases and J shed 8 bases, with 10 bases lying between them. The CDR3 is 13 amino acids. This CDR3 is CASSQTRVHEQFF. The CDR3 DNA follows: TGTGCCAGCAGCCAAACTAGGGTCCATGAGCAGTTCTTC.

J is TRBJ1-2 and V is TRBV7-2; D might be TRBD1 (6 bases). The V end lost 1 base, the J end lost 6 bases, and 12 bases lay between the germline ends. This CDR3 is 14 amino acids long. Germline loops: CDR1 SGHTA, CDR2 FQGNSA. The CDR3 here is CASSLEARDNGYTF. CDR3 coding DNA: TGTGCCAGCAGCTTAGAGGCCAGGGACAATGGCTACACCTTC.

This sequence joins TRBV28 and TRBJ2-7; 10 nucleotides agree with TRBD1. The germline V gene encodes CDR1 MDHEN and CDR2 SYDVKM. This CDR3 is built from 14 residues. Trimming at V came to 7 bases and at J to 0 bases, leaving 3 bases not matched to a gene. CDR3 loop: CASTGQGVSYEQYF. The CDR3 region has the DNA TGTGCCAGCACCGGACAGGGGGTCTCCTACGAGCAGTACTTC. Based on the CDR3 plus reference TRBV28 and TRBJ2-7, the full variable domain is DVKVTQSSRYLVKRTGEKVFLECVQDMDHENMFWYRQDPGLGLRLIYFSYDVKMKEKGDIPEGYSVSREKKERFSLILESASTNQTSMYLCASTGQGVSYEQYFGPGTRLTVT.

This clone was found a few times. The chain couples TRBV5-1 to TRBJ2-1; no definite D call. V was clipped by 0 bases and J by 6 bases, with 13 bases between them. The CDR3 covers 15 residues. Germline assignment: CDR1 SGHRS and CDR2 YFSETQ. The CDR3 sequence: CASSLALDLINEQFF. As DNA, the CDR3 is TGCGCCAGCAGCTTGGCCCTAGACTTGATCAATGAGCAGTTCTTC.

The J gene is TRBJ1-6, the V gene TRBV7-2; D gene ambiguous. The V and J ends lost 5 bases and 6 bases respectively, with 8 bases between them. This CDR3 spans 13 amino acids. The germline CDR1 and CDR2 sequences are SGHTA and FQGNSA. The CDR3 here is CASSPTGNSPLHF. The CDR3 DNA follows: TGTGCCAGCAGCCCTACGGGTAATTCACCCCTCCACTTT.

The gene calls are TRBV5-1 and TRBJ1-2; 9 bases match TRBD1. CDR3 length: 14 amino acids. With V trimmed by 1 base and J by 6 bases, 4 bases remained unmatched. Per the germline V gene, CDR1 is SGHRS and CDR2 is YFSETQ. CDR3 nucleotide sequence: TGCGCCAGCAGCTTGACAGGGGGCGAGGATGGCTACACCTTC. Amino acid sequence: CASSLTGGEDGYTF. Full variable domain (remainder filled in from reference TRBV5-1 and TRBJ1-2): KAGVTQTPRYLIKTRGQQVTLSCSPISGHRSVSWYQQTPGQGLQFLFEYFSETQRNKGNFPGRFSGRQFSNSRSEMNVSTLELGDSALYLCASSLTGGEDGYTFGSGTRLTVV.

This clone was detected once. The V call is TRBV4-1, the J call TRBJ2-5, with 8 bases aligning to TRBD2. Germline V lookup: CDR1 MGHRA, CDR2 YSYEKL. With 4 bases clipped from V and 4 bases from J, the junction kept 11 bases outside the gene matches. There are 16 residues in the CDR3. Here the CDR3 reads CASSPPRGSGGETQYF. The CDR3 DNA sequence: TGCGCCAGCAGCCCCCCGCGAGGAAGCGGGGGAGAGACCCAGTACTTC.

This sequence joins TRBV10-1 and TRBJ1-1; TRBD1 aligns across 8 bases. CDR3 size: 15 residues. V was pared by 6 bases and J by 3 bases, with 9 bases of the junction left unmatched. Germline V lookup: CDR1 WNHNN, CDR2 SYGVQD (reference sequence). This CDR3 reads CASSPNRGEDTEAFF. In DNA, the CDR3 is TGCGCCAGCAGCCCCAACAGGGGGGAGGACACTGAAGCTTTCTTT.

The CDR3 coding sequence is TGTGCCATCAGTTTCATGGACAGCTACGAGCAGTACTTC. This codes for CAISFMDSYEQYF. This chain uses TRBV10-3 with TRBJ2-7; D may be TRBD1 (6 bases). Germline loops: CDR1 ENHRY, CDR2 SYGVKD. This CDR3 is built from 13 residues. The V gene lost 5 bases and the J gene lost 3 bases, with 11 bases spanning the gap.

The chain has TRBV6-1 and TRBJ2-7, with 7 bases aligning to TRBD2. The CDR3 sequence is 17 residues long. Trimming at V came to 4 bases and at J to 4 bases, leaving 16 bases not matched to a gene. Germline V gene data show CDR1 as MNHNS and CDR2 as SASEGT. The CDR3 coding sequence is TGTGCCAGCAGTGTGGTGAATAGCGCTAGCGGCTCTTACGAGCAGTACTTC. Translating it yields CASSVVNSASGSYEQYF.

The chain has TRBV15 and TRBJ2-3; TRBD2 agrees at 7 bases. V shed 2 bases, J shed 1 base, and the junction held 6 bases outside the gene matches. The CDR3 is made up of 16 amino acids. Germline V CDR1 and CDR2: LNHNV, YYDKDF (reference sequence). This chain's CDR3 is CATSRRGGGGTDTQYF. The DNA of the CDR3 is TGTGCCACCAGCAGACGCGGGGGAGGGGGCACAGATACGCAGTATTTT. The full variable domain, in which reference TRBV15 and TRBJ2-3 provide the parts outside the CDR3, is DAMVIQNPRYQVTQFGKPVTLSCSQTLNHNVMYWYQQKSSQAPKLLFHYYDKDFNNEADTPDNFQSRRPNTSFCFLDIRSPGLGDTAMYLCATSRRGGGGTDTQYFGPGTRLTVL.

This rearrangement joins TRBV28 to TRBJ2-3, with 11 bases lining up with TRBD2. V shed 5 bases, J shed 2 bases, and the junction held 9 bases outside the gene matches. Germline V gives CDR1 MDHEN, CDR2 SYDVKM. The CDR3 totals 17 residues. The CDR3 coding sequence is TGTGCCAGCAGTGCTAGCGGGAGGAGACTTAACACAGATACGCAGTATTTT. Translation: CASSASGRRLNTDTQYF.

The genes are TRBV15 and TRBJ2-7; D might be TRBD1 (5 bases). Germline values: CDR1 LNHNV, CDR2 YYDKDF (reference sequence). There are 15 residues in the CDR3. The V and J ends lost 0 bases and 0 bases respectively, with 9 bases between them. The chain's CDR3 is CATSRERQHSYEQYF. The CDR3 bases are TGTGCCACCAGCAGAGAGCGACAGCACTCCTACGAGCAGTACTTC. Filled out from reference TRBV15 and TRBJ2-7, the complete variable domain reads DAMVIQNPRYQVTQFGKPVTLSCSQTLNHNVMYWYQQKSSQAPKLLFHYYDKDFNNEADTPDNFQSRRPNTSFCFLDIRSPGLGDTAMYLCATSRERQHSYEQYFGPGTRLTVT.

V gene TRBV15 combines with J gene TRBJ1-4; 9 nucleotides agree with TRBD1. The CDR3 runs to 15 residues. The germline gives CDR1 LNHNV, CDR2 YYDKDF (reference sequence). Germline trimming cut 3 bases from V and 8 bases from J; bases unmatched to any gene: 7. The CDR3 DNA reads TGTGCCACCAGCAGCGACAGGGGGTCTAGGGAAAAACTGTTTTTT. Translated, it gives CATSSDRGSREKLFF.